These 2 T cell receptor beta chains came from one sample sequenced in a study of cytomegalovirus exposure and HLA in healthy donors. Both 60 Vbeta primers and 13 Jbeta primers went into the PCR. Produced via immunoSEQ multiplex PCR; TCRdb's table is partial and in-frame only. The profile shows about 190,000 clones, around 80% of them singletons. The sequenced material came from PBMCs. These receptors came from a boy aged 2 to 10 in good health and CMV-seronegative.

J is TRBJ2-3 and V is TRBV7-9, with 10 bases identical to TRBD2. The CDR3 totals 15 residues. CDR1 SEHNR and CDR2 FQNEAQ come from the germline V gene (reference sequence). V dropped 2 bases and J dropped 6; count of bases not matched to a gene: 5. The CDR3 DNA reads TGTGCCAGCAGCTTACCGAGCGGGGGGGCTGATACGCAGTATTTT. Encoded protein: CASSLPSGGADTQYF.

The rearrangement joins TRBV7-8 to TRBJ2-5, with 10 bases matching TRBD2. Germline-derived CDR1 and CDR2 are SGHVS and FQNEAQ. This CDR3 has 15 amino acids. The V and J ends lost 5 bases and 1 base, in that order; junction bases with no gene match: 4. As DNA, the CDR3 is TGTGCCAGCAGCGGAAGCGGGGGGGTCCAAGAGACCCAGTACTTC. Amino acids: CASSGSGGVQETQYF.